Here is one TCR beta chain with its context. What this receptor recognizes is not known. No per-base quality is available; no much larger clone lies one base away. The time point label, read with the paper, signifies: cycle 1 day 1 (C1D1), immediately before nivolumab initiation. All trial patients had relapsed after autologous stem cell transplantation, with cohorts A, B and C differing in prior brentuximab vedotin exposure. A total of roughly 57 patients with relapsed/refractory classical Hodgkin lymphoma made up the trial cohort, and each patient's best overall response was complete response, partial response or progressive disease. Trial patients were treated with single-agent nivolumab in the multi-cohort phase II CheckMate 205 trial. Best overall response was determined by an independent review committee according to the 2007 International Working Group response criteria. Trial PBMCs were obtained immediately prior to nivolumab initiation (C1D1) and on therapy at cycle 2 day 1 and cycle 4 day 1. Peripheral blood was collected in 8 mL Vacutainer Cell Preparation Tubes, from which PBMCs were isolated by centrifugation and then cryopreserved.

The data stem from a study of PD-1 blockade in classical Hodgkin lymphoma (dated by TCRdb to 2018 to 2021). About the study as a whole: Nivolumab dosing was 3 mg/kg intravenously every 2 weeks, continuing until either disease progression or unacceptable toxicity. To define a peripheral blood immune signature of response to PD-1 blockade in classical Hodgkin lymphoma, the study combined TCR beta sequencing with CyTOF. General study outcomes and caveats: By C4D1, a significant rise was seen in CD4+ TCR diversity but not in CD8+ TCR diversity (p=0.0027 vs p=0.16), and the rise was most apparent among complete responders (p=0.02). Baseline TCR diversity was reported as lower in newly diagnosed patients than in healthy donors, and lower still in relapsed/refractory patients. Patients starting nivolumab less than 1 year after ASCT had lower diversity and were excluded from later analyses to avoid confounding by immune reconstitution. The study was restricted to a single clinical trial cohort, and the causes of repertoire differences, possibly disease activity or prior therapy, were left undefined. Among trial patients, those achieving complete response had baseline diversity similar to that of newly diagnosed patients, while diversity was significantly lower in partial responders and progressors.

The CDR3 runs 16 amino acids, cysteine and phenylalanine included. Only the CDR3 DNA is retained, 48 bases long and in frame from the first base. V is clipped by 1 base and J by 5 bases, and the sequence between their germline boundaries is 17 bases long. The germline V gene gives CDR1 as SGHVS and CDR2 as FNYEAQ. The Qiagen DNeasy kit was used to extract genomic DNA from unsorted PBMCs and from the negatively selected CD4+ and CD8+ fractions. TCR beta CDR3 regions were subjected to amplification by immunoSEQ multiplex PCR with primers that anneal to V and J segments. A synthetic immune receptor repertoire was used to minimize amplification bias, and any residual bias was removed computationally once sequencing was done. The authors processed their data as follows. Custom Python scripts were used to quantify repertoire diversity as the Shannon entropy index. Unsorted, CD4+ and CD8+ repertoires were examined separately, except in combined analyses, for which CD4+ and CD8+ sequences were merged in silico. Clonal expansion was defined as a frequency increase of at least 2-fold after treatment compared with C1D1, and clones undetected at baseline were assigned a pseudocount of 0.5. Singleton clones were defined as clones with 0 or 1 copy at C1D1, and non-singleton clones were defined as clones with 2 or more copies. By matching protein sequences in sorted samples from the same patient, clones expanded in unsorted samples were annotated as CD4+, CD8+ or unknown. Wilcoxon tests on paired samples were used to test diversity changes from C1D1 to C4D1. TCRdb obtained this table from immuneACCESS and retained in-frame rearrangements with V and J assigned. These tables miss some clones; where compared with another copy, unresolved V genes account for less than half of the shortfall, and the remainder is unexplained. The V and J calls and the clone size are those of that table, but D and trimming were determined from the DNA. Present in this sample are under 60,000 clones, about 73% of which were seen just once. The top ten hold about 10% of the sample.

The receptor was isolated from a human donor with classical Hodgkin lymphoma. Sample: peripheral blood mononuclear cells (PBMCs), taken at baseline. The chain is made from TRBV7-6 and TRBJ1-1; the D gene assignment is ambiguous. The DNA sequence is as follows: TGTGCCAGCAGCTTAGAAGGTCCGGGTATGGGTACTGAAGCTTTCTTT. It encodes CASSLEGPGMGTEAFF.